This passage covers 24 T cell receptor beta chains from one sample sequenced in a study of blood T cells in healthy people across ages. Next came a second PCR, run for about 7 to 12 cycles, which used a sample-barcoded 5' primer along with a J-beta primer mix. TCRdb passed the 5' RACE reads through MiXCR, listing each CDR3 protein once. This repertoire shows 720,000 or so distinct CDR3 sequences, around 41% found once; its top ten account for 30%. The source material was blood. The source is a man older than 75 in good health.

For the CDR3, the DNA is TGCGCCAGCAGCTTGGTGGGGACGGGGGACGAGCAGTACTTC. The encoded protein is CASSLVGTGDEQYF. This sequence joins TRBV5-1 and TRBJ2-4, with D maybe TRBD2 (6 bases). The J call is uncertain, as TRBJ2-7 better fits the DNA end. This CDR3 is 14 amino acids long. Per germline, CDR1 SGHRS and CDR2 YFSETQ.

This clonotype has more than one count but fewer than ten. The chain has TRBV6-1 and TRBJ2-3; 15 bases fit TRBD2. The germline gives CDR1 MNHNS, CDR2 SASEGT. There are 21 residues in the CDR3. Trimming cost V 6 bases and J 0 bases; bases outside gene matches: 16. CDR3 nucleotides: TGTGCCAGCAGGGCCGGGACTAGCGGGGGGCCGGCTACCCGGAGCACAGATACGCAGTATTTT. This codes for CASRAGTSGGPATRSTDTQYF.

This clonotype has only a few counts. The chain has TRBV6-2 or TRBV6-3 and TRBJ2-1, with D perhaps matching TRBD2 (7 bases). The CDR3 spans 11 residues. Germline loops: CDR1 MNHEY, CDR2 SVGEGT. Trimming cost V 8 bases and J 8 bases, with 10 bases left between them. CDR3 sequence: CASGRGYEQFF. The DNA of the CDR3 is TGTGCCAGCGGGAGGGGGTATGAGCAGTTCTTC.

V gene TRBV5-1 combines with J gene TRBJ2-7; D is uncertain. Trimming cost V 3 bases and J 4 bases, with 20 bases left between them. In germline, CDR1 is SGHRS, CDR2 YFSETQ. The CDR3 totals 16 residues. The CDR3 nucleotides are TGCGCCAGCAGCTCGTCCCTTGGAATGGTAGGGTACGAGCAGTACTTC. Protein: CASSSSLGMVGYEQYF.

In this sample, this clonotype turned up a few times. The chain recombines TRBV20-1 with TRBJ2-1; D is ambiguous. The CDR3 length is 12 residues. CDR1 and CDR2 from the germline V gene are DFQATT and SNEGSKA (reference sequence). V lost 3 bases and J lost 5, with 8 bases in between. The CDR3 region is CSASRSNNEQFF. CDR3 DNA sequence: TGCAGTGCTAGCCGATCAAACAATGAGCAGTTCTTC.

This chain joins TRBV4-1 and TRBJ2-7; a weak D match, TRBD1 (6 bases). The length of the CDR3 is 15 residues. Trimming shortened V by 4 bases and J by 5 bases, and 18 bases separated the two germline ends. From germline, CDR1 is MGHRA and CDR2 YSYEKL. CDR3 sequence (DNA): TGCGCCAGCAGCCCCGGAAGCCGACAGGTAAACGAGCAGTACTTC. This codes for CASSPGSRQVNEQYF.

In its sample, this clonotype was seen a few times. The CDR3: CASSPGPQRETQYF. The CDR3 nucleotides read TGCGCCAGCAGCCCGGGACCCCAGAGAGAGACCCAGTACTTC. The chain has TRBV5-1 and TRBJ2-5; D possibly matches TRBD1 or TRBD2 (5 bases each). CDR3 length: 14 amino acids. Germline-derived CDR1 and CDR2 are SGHRS and YFSETQ. The ends were cut back, 4 bases at V and 4 bases at J, with 14 bases in the middle.

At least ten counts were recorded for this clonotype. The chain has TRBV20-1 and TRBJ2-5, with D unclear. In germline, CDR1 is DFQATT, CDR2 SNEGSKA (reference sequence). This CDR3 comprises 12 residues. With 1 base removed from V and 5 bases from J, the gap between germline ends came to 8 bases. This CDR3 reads CSARGTAETQYF. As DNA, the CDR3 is TGCAGTGCTAGAGGAACAGCCGAGACCCAGTACTTC.

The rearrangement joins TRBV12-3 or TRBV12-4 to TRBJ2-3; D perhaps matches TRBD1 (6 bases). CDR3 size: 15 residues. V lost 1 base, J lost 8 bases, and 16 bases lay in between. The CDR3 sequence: CASSLEQGLKVTQYF. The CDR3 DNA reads TGTGCCAGCAGTTTAGAACAGGGTTTGAAAGTTACGCAGTATTTT.

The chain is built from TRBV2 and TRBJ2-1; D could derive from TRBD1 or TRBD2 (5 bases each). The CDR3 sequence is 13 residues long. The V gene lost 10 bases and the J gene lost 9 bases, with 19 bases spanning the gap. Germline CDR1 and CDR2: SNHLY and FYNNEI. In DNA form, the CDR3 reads TGTGCCACCTCAGTTAGGGGAGTTGGTGAGCAGTTCTTC. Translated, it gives CATSVRGVGEQFF.

The chain's CDR3 is CASSQDRGRDYGYTF. As DNA, the CDR3 is TGTGCCAGCAGCCAGGACAGGGGGCGCGACTATGGCTACACCTTC. The chain recombines TRBV7-9 with TRBJ1-2, with 11 bases lining up with TRBD1. J was trimmed by 3 bases and V by 5 bases; bases with no gene match: 5. Germline CDR1 reads SEHNR; CDR2 reads FQNEAQ (reference sequence). CDR3 size: 15 residues.

CDR3: CSAEPGQGTDTQYF. CDR3 nucleotide sequence: TGCAGTGCCGAACCGGGACAGGGCACAGATACGCAGTATTTT. The chain uses TRBV20-1 and TRBJ2-3, with 8 bases identical to TRBD1. CDR3 size: 14 residues. V dropped 6 bases and J dropped 1; count of bases not matched to a gene: 6. The germline V gene has CDR1 DFQATT and CDR2 SNEGSKA (reference sequence).

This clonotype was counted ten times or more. The CDR3 protein is CASSESELHEQFF. CDR3 nucleotide sequence: TGCGCCAGCAGTGAGTCTGAACTTCATGAGCAGTTCTTC. This chain connects TRBV10-1 to TRBJ2-1; D not certain. The CDR3 runs 13 residues. Germline-derived CDR1 and CDR2 are WNHNN and SYGVQD (reference sequence). V dropped 0 bases and J dropped 8 bases, with 8 bases sitting between them.

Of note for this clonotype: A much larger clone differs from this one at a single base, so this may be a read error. The CDR3 reads CSVAGLAGASYVQYF. As DNA, the CDR3 is TGCAGCGTTGCTGGACTAGCGGGAGCGTCCTACGTGCAGTACTTC. The V gene is TRBV29-1, the J gene TRBJ2-7, with TRBD2 identical over 13 bases. Germline CDR1 reads SQVTM; CDR2 reads ANQGSEA. The CDR3 spans 15 residues.

CDR3 sequence: CASRPRDKAKNIQYF. As DNA, the CDR3 is TGTGCCAGCAGGCCCAGGGATAAGGCCAAAAACATTCAGTACTTC. The chain employs TRBV13 and TRBJ2-4; D may be TRBD1 (5 bases). This CDR3 is built from 15 residues. Trimming took 6 bases from V and 1 from J, leaving 13 bases between them. Germline CDR1 is PRHDT and CDR2 is FYEKMQ (reference sequence).

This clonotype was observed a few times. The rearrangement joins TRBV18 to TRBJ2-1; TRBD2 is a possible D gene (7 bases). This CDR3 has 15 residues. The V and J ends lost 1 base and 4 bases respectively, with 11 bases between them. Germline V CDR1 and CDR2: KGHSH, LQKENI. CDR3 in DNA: TGTGCCAGCTCACCACTGGGGGGGCTATACAATGAGCAGTTCTTC. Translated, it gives CASSPLGGLYNEQFF.

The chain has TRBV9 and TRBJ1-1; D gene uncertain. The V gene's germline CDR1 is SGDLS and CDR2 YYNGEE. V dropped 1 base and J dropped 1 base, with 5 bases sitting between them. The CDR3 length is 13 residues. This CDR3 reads CASSVTPNTEAFF. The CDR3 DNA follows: TGTGCCAGCAGCGTAACTCCGAACACTGAAGCTTTCTTT.

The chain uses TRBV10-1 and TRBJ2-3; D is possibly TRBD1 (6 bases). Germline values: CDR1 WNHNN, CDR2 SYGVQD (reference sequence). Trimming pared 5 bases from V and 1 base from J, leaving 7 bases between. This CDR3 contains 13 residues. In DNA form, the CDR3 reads TGCGCCAGCAGTAACAGGGGCACAGATACGCAGTATTTT. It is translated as CASSNRGTDTQYF.

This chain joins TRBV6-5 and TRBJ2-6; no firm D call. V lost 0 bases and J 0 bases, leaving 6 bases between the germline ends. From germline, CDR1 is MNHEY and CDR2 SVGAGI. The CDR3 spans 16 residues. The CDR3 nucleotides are TGTGCCAGCAGTTACTCGTTCCTCTCTGGGGCCAACGTCCTGACTTTC. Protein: CASSYSFLSGANVLTF.

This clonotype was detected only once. CDR3 DNA sequence: TGCAGTGCTGGCACCCGGGGGTTAGAGACCCAGTACTTC. This sequence encodes CSAGTRGLETQYF. The rearrangement links TRBV20-1 to TRBJ2-5, with D possibly TRBD2 on 6 matching bases. This CDR3 has 13 amino acids. The germline gives CDR1 DFQATT, CDR2 SNEGSKA (reference sequence). V shed 5 bases and J shed 4 bases, with 14 bases lying between them.

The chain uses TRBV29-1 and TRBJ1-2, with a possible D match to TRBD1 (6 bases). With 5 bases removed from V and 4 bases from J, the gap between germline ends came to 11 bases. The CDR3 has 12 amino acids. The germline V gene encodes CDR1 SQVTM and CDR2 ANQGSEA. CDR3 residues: CSVRQEAYGYTF. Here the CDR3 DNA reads TGCAGCGTTCGACAGGAGGCCTATGGCTACACCTTC. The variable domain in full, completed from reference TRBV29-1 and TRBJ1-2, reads SAVISQKPSRDICQRGTSLTIQCQVDSQVTMMFWYRQQPGQSLTLIATANQGSEATYESGFVIDKFPISRPNLTFSTLTVSNMSPEDSSIYLCSVRQEAYGYTFGSGTRLTVV.

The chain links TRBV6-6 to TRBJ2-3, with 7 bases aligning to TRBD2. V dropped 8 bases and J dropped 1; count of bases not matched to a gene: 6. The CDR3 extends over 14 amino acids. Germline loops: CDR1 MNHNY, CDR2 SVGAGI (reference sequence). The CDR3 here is CASYGAGRTDTQYF. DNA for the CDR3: TGTGCCAGCTATGGAGCGGGACGCACAGATACGCAGTATTTT.

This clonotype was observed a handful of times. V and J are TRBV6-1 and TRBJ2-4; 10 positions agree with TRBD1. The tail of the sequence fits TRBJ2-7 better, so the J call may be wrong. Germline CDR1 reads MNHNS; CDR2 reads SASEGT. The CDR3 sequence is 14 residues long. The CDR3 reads CASLSGDRGHEQYF. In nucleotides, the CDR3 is TGTGCCAGCCTATCGGGGGACAGGGGTCACGAGCAGTACTTC.

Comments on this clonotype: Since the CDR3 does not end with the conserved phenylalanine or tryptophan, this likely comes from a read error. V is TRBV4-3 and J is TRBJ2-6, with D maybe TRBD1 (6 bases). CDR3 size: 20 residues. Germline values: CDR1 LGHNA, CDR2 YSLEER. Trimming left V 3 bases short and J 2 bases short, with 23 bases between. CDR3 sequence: CASSHITDVRWTAGANVLTS. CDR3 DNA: TGCGCCAGCAGCCACATTACCGATGTACGATGGACAGCTGGGGCCAACGTCCTGACTTCC.